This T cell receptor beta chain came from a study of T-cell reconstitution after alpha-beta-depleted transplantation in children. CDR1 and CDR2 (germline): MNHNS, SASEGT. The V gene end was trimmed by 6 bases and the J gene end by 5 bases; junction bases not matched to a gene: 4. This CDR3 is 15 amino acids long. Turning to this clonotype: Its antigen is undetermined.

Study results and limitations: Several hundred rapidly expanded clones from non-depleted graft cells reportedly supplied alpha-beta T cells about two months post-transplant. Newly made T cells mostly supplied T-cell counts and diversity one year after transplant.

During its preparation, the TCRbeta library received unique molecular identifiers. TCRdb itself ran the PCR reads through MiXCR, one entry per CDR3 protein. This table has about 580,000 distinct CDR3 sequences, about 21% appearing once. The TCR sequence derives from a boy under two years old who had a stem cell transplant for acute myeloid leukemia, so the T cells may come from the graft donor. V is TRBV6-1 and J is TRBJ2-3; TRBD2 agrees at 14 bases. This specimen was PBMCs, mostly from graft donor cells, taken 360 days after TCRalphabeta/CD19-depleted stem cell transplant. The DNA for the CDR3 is TGTGCCAGCAGCACCGGACTAGCGGGGGGAGATACGCAGTATTTT. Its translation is CASSTGLAGGDTQYF.